This TCR beta chain derives from a study of blood T cell repertoires in COVID-19. Study-wide background: T cells, B-cell-depleted T cells, or PBMCs supplied cDNA or gDNA.

Germline V gene data show CDR1 as MDHEN and CDR2 as SYDVKM. V lost 2 bases to trimming and J lost 4 bases, with 14 bases between them. The CDR3 runs 15 residues. Here immunoSEQ multiplex PCR was the method, and the copy in TCRdb shows in-frame clones only, minus some. The sample consists of under 350,000 clones, around 85% of them appearing once. The clonotype comes from a woman aged 40 to 55 with acute COVID-19. Sequencing was carried out using PBMCs or T cells enriched from blood (not recorded which). The chain has TRBV28 and TRBJ2-5, with D possibly matching TRBD1 (6 bases). CDR3 residues: CASSLAGGFGETQYF. The CDR3 coding sequence is TGTGCCAGCAGTTTAGCTGGGGGCTTCGGAGAGACCCAGTACTTC.